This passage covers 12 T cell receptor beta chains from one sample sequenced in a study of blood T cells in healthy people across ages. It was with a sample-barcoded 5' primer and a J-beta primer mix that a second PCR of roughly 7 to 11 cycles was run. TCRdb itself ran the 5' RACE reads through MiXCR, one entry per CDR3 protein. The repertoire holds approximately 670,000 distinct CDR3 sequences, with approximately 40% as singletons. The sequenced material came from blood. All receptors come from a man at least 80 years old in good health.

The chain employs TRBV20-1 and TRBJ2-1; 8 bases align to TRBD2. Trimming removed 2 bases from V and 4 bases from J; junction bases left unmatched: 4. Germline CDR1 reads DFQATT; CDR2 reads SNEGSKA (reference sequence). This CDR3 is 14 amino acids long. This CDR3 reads CSARTSGTYNEQFF. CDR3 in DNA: TGCAGTGCTAGAACTAGCGGAACATACAATGAGCAGTTCTTC.

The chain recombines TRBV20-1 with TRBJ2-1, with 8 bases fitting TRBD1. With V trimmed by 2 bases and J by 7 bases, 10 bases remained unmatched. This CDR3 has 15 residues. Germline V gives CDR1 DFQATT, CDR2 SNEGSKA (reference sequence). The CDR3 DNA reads TGCAGTGCTAGATCGACAGGGGAGGTCCCAAATGAGCAGTTCTTC. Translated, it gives CSARSTGEVPNEQFF.

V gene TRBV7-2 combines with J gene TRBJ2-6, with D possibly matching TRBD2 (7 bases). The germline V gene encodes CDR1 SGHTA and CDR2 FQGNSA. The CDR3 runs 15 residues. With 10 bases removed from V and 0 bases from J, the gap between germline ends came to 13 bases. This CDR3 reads CATAGHLSGANVLTF. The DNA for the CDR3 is TGTGCCACAGCGGGACACCTCTCTGGGGCCAACGTCCTGACTTTC.

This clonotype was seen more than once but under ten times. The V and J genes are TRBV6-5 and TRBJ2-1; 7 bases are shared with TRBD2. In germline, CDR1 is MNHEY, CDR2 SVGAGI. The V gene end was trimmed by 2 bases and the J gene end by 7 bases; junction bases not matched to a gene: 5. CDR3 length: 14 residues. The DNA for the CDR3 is TGTGCCAGCAGTTACGAGGTACTAGCGAATGAGCAGTTCTTC. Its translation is CASSYEVLANEQFF.

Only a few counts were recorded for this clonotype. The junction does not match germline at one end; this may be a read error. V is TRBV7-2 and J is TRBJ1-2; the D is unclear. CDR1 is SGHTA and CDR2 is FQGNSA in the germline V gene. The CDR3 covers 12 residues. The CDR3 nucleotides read TGTGCCAGCAGTTTAGTTGGCCTTGGCTACACCTTC. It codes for CASSLVGLGYTF.

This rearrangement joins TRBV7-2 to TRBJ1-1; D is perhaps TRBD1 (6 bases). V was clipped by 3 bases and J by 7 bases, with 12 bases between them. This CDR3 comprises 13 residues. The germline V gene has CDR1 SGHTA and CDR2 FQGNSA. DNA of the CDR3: TGTGCCAGCAGCTTTCTACAGGGCATTGAAGCTTTCTTT. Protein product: CASSFLQGIEAFF.

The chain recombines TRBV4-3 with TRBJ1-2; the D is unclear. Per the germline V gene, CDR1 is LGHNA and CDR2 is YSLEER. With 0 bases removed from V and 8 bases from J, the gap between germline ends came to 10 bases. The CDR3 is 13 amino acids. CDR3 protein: CASSQDVARGYTF. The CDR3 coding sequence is TGCGCCAGCAGCCAAGACGTGGCGCGGGGCTACACCTTC.

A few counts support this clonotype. The chain's CDR3 is CASSQGQGNNEKLFF. Written as DNA, the CDR3 is TGTGCCAGCAGCCAAGGTCAAGGGAATAATGAAAAACTGTTTTTT. This chain links TRBV3-1 with TRBJ1-4; D unclear. The length of the CDR3 is 15 residues. V dropped 1 base and J dropped 4 bases, with 10 bases sitting between them. Germline values: CDR1 LGHDT, CDR2 YNNKEL (reference sequence). Full variable domain (rest looked up from reference TRBV3-1 and TRBJ1-4): DTAVSQTPKYLVTQMGNDKSIKCEQNLGHDTMYWYKQDSKKFLKIMFSYNNKELIINETVPNRFSPKSPDKAHLNLHINSLELGDSAVYFCASSQGQGNNEKLFFGSGTQLSVL.

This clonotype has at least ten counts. Here the CDR3 DNA reads TGTGCCAGCAGTTACATCGCCGGGACAAGGAACACTGAAGCTTTCTTT. Protein product: CASSYIAGTRNTEAFF. The V call is TRBV6-5, the J call TRBJ1-1; the D gene is possibly TRBD1 (6 bases). Germline V gene lookup returns CDR1 MNHEY and CDR2 SVGAGI. The ends were cut back, 2 bases at V and 1 base at J, with 14 bases in the middle. This CDR3 spans 16 amino acids.

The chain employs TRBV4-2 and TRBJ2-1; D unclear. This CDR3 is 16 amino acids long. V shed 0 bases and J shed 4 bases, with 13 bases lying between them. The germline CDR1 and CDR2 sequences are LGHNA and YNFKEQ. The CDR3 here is CASSQDRAREYNEQFF. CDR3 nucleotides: TGTGCCAGCAGCCAAGATAGGGCTAGAGAATACAATGAGCAGTTCTTC.

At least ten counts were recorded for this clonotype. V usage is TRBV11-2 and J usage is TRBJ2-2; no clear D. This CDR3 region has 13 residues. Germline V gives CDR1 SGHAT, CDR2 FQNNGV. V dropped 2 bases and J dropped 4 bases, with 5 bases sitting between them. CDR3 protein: CASSLTPTGELFF. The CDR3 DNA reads TGTGCCAGCAGCTTAACTCCCACCGGGGAGCTGTTTTTT.

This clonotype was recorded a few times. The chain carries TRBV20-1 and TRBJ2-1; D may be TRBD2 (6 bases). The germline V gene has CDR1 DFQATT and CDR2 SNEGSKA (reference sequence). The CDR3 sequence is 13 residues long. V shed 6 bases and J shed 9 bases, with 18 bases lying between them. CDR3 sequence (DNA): TGCAGTGCCGCACCGGCGGGGCCCAGTGAGCAGTTCTTC. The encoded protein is CSAAPAGPSEQFF.